Listed below are T cell receptor beta chains from one sample, sequenced in a study of blood T cell repertoires in COVID-19. Using immunoSEQ multiplex PCR, the repertoire was profiled, and TCRdb retains in-frame clones only, with some absent. The sample has about 95,000 clones, 80% to 90% seen once. Sequenced sample: peripheral blood. The receptors were sampled from a human donor in a cohort sampled during active COVID-19. The CDR3 runs from the conserved cysteine through the conserved F or W. The order of the fields is CDR3 protein, CDR3 DNA, D gene, V gene, clone size, J gene. A D gene is named only where the DNA matches it firmly. Part of the rows lack a size; the others show once, few, many or a class for expanded clones.

CASRGTDFDAFF TGTGCCAGCAGGGGGACAGACTTTGACGCTTTCTTT TRBD1 TRBV12-3/TRBV12-4 - TRBJ1-1
CASSPPRSGQGTNEKLFF TGTGCCAGCTCACCACCGAGATCGGGACAGGGAACTAATGAAAAACTGTTTTTT TRBD1 TRBV18 - TRBJ1-4
CASSLLSGGNEQFF TGTGCCAGCAGCCTACTGAGCGGGGGAAATGAGCAGTTCTTC TRBD2 TRBV7-9 - TRBJ2-1
CASSSSGENEQFF TGTGCCAGCAGTTCAAGCGGGGAAAATGAGCAGTTCTTC TRBD2 TRBV13 - TRBJ2-1
CASSSGTGPYEQYF TGCGCCAGCAGCTCAGGGACAGGACCCTACGAGCAGTACTTC TRBD1 TRBV5-1 - TRBJ2-7
CASSLDSNYGYTF TGTGCCAGCAGTTTAGACAGCAACTATGGCTACACCTTC - TRBV28 - TRBJ1-2
CASSLDVSRAETQYF TGTGCCAGCAGCTTAGATGTCTCCAGGGCCGAGACCCAGTACTTC - TRBV7-2 - TRBJ2-5
CASSLGQGPNEQYF TGTGCCAGCAGCTTAGGACAGGGGCCCAACGAGCAGTACTTC TRBD1 TRBV7-3 - TRBJ2-7
CASSQRSPPDRVEDNEQFF TGCGCCAGCAGCCAAAGGAGCCCTCCCGACAGGGTGGAGGACAATGAGCAGTTCTTC TRBD1 TRBV4-1 - TRBJ2-1
CASSQVVAGAGFNGELFF TGTGCCAGCAGCCAAGTTGTTGCGGGGGCCGGTTTTAACGGGGAGCTGTTTTTT - TRBV3-1/TRBV3-2 - TRBJ2-2
CASSLMRGTLQETQYF TGCGCCAGCAGCTTGATGCGGGGAACCCTACAAGAGACCCAGTACTTC - TRBV5-1 - TRBJ2-5
CASSFPGTSLKKLFF TGTGCCAGCAGCTTCCCCGGGACATCGTTGAAAAAACTGTTTTTT - TRBV7-2 - TRBJ1-4
CASSYDRANTGELFF TGTGCCAGCAGTTACGACAGGGCGAACACCGGGGAGCTGTTTTTT TRBD1 TRBV6-5 - TRBJ2-2
CASREGRRDRKRAEAFF TGTGCCAGCCGGGAGGGGAGGCGGGACAGAAAGAGGGCTGAAGCTTTCTTT TRBD1 TRBV11-3 - TRBJ1-1
CASRRPGQGTDTQYF TGTGCCAGCAGACGGCCGGGACAGGGCACAGATACGCAGTATTTT TRBD1 TRBV11-2 - TRBJ2-3
CASSPSGGKSEQFF TGCGCCAGCAGCCCTTCGGGGGGGAAGAGTGAGCAGTTCTTC TRBD2 TRBV5-1 - TRBJ2-1
CASKTGAYNEQFF TGTGCCAGTAAGACGGGAGCATACAATGAGCAGTTCTTC - TRBV19 - TRBJ2-1
CASSVGARSDTQYF TGTGCCAGCAGCGTAGGGGCCAGGTCAGATACGCAGTATTTT - TRBV9 - TRBJ2-3
CASSDLQGGIYTF TGTGCCAGCAGTGACCTTCAGGGGGGAATCTACACCTTC TRBD1 TRBV2 - TRBJ1-2
CASSLRGTEAFF TGCGCCAGCAGCTTAAGAGGGACTGAAGCTTTCTTT - TRBV5-1 once TRBJ1-1
CASSQGQGFMDEQFF TGTGCCAGCAGCCAAGGACAGGGCTTTATGGATGAGCAGTTCTTC TRBD1 TRBV7-9 - TRBJ2-1
CASSLVPVGRSTEAFF TGCGCCAGCAGCTTGGTCCCAGTAGGGAGAAGCACTGAAGCTTTCTTT - TRBV5-1 - TRBJ1-1
CASSLYYQPQHF TGTGCCAGCAGCTTATATTATCAGCCCCAGCATTTT - TRBV7-8 few TRBJ1-5
CASSNGGYGYTF TGTGCCAGCAGCAACGGGGGTTATGGCTACACCTTC - TRBV6-5 - TRBJ1-2
CASKEGPNTEAFF TGTGCCAGCAAGGAGGGGCCGAACACTGAAGCTTTCTTT - TRBV7-3 - TRBJ1-1
CATSSFSGKNTEAFF TGTGCCACCAGCAGTTTTTCGGGGAAGAACACTGAAGCTTTCTTT - TRBV15 - TRBJ1-1
CAWSVGRQQPQHF TGTGCCTGGAGTGTGGGCAGGCAGCAGCCCCAGCATTTT - TRBV30 - TRBJ1-5
CASCKRDSTNEKLFF TGCGCCAGTTGTAAGAGGGATTCAACTAATGAAAAACTGTTTTTT - TRBV5-1 once TRBJ1-4
CASSFRGHTEAFF TGTGCCAGCAGTTTTAGGGGGCACACTGAAGCTTTCTTT TRBD1 TRBV28 - TRBJ1-1
CASSVEGQAYNEQFF TGTGCCAGCAGCGTAGAAGGACAGGCGTACAATGAGCAGTTCTTC TRBD1 TRBV9 once TRBJ2-1
CASSLGRWNTEAFF TGTGCCAGCAGCTTAGGCAGGTGGAACACTGAAGCTTTCTTT - TRBV7-8 once TRBJ1-1
CASSATGQGAMNTEAFF TGTGCCAGCAGCGCGACCGGACAGGGGGCCATGAACACTGAAGCTTTCTTT TRBD1 TRBV9 - TRBJ1-1
CASRHGQTRYYGYTF TGTGCCAGCAGGCACGGACAGACCAGATATTATGGCTACACCTTC - TRBV27 - TRBJ1-2
CAIDRGFNEQFF TGTGCCATAGACAGGGGCTTCAATGAGCAGTTCTTC TRBD1 TRBV30 - TRBJ2-1
CASSQKTGGANNEQFF TGCGCCAGCAGTCAAAAAACAGGGGGCGCGAACAATGAGCAGTTCTTC TRBD1 TRBV23-1 - TRBJ2-1
CAWSVNGDTDTQYF TGTGCCTGGAGTGTAAACGGGGACACAGATACGCAGTATTTT - TRBV30 - TRBJ2-3
CASSLVGTDGTQYF TGTGCCAGCAGCTTGGTAGGGACAGATGGGACCCAGTACTTC TRBD1 TRBV5-5 - TRBJ2-5
CASSQDRGRYGSPLHF TGTGCCAGCAGCCAAGATCGAGGGAGGTATGGTTCACCCCTCCACTTT - TRBV3-1/TRBV3-2 - TRBJ1-6
CASSPPSGANTGELFF TGTGCCAGCAGCCCCCCCTCAGGGGCGAACACCGGGGAGCTGTTTTTT - TRBV5-4 - TRBJ2-2
CASSEAGSGGTTDTQYF TGTGCCAGCAGTGAAGCGGGGAGCGGGGGGACCACAGATACGCAGTATTTT TRBD2 TRBV2 - TRBJ2-3
CASSLDRTGDTGELFF TGTGCCAGCAGCTTAGATCGGACAGGGGACACCGGGGAGCTGTTTTTT TRBD1 TRBV7-2 - TRBJ2-2
CASSDRVNQPQHF TGTGCCAGCAGTGACAGGGTCAATCAGCCCCAGCATTTT TRBD1 TRBV12-3/TRBV12-4 - TRBJ1-5
CASSSPGQGLNTIYF TGTGCCAGCAGTTCCCCAGGACAGGGGCTAAACACCATATATTTT TRBD1 TRBV27 - TRBJ1-3
CASSLAGRGKAEQYF TGTGCCAGCAGCTTAGCCGGGCGGGGGAAAGCCGAGCAGTACTTC TRBD2 TRBV7-9 few TRBJ2-7
CASSLVQGALETQYF TGTGCCAGCAGCTTAGTACAGGGTGCGCTAGAGACCCAGTACTTC - TRBV7-9 - TRBJ2-5
CASSYWGQNTDTQYF TGTGCCAGCAGTTACTGGGGACAGAACACAGATACGCAGTATTTT TRBD1 TRBV6-2/TRBV6-3 few TRBJ2-3
CASSKLAAPNQETQYF TGTGCCAGTAGTAAACTAGCAGCTCCCAACCAAGAGACCCAGTACTTC - TRBV19 - TRBJ2-5
CARGQGAEETQYF TGTGCCAGGGGACAGGGGGCTGAGGAGACCCAGTACTTC TRBD1 TRBV2 - TRBJ2-5